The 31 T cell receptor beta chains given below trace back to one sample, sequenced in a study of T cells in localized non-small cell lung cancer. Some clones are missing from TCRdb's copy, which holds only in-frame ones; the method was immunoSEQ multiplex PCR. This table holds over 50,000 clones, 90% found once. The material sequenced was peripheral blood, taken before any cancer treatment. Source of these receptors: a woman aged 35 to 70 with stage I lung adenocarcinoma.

DNA of the CDR3: TGTGCCAGCAGCGTAGCCCAGGGACGGTTCACTGAAGCTTTCTTT. It translates to CASSVAQGRFTEAFF. The chain is built from TRBV9 and TRBJ1-1; a weak D match, TRBD1 (5 bases). Deletions cut 0 bases from V and 4 bases from J, with 13 bases between. This CDR3 is built from 15 residues. CDR1 is SGDLS, CDR2 YYNGEE, per germline.

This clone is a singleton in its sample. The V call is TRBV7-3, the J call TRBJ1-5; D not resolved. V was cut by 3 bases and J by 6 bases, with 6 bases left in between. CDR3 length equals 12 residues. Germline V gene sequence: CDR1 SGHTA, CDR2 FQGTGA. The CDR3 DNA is TGTGCCAGCAGCTTCGGACTTCAGCCCCAGCATTTT. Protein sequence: CASSFGLQPQHF.

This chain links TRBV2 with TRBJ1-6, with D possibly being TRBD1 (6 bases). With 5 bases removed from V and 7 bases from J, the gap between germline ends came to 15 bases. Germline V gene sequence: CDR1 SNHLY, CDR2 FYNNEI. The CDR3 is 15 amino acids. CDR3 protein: CASSYSRDTNSPLHF. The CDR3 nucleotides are TGTGCCAGCAGTTATTCCCGGGACACGAATTCACCCCTCCACTTT.

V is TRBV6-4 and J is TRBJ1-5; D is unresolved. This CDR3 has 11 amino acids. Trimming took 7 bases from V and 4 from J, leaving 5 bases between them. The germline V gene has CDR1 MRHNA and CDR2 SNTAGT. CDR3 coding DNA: TGTGCCAGCAAATCTAATCAGCCCCAGCATTTT. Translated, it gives CASKSNQPQHF.

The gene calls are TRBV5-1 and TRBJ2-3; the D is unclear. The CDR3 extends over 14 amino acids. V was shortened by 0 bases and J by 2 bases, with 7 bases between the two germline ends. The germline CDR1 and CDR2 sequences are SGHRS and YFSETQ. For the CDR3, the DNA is TGCGCCAGCAGCTTGGACGGTTCCACAGATACGCAGTATTTT. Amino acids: CASSLDGSTDTQYF. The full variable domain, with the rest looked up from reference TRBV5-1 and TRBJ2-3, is KAGVTQTPRYLIKTRGQQVTLSCSPISGHRSVSWYQQTPGQGLQFLFEYFSETQRNKGNFPGRFSGRQFSNSRSEMNVSTLELGDSALYLCASSLDGSTDTQYFGPGTRLTVL.

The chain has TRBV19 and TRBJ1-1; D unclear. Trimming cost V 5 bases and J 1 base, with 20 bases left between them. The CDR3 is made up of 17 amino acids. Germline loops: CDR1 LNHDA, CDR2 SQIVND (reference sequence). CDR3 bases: TGTGCCAGTAGTTCAATAGTAGCAGGCAAGGAGAACACTGAAGCTTTCTTT. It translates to CASSSIVAGKENTEAFF.

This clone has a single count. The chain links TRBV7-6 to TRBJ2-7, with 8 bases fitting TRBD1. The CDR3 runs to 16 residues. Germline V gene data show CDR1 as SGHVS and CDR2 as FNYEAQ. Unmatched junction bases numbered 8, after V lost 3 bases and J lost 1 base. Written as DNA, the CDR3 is TGTGCCAGCAGCTTGCCCCGTCACAGGGGGTCCTACGAGCAGTACTTC. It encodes CASSLPRHRGSYEQYF.

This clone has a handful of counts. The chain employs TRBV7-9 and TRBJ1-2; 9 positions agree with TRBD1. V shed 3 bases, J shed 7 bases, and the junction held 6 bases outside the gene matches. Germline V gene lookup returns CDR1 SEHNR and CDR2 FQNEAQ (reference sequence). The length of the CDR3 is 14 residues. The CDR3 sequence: CASSLRPGQGGYTF. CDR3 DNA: TGTGCCAGCAGCTTGCGACCGGGACAGGGTGGCTACACCTTC.

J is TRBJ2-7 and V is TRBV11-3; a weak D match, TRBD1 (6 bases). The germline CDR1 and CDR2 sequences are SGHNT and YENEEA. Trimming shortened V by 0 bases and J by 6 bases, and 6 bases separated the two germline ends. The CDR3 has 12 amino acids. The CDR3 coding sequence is TGTGCCAGCAGCTTAGAGGACAGCGAGCAGTACTTC. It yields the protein CASSLEDSEQYF.

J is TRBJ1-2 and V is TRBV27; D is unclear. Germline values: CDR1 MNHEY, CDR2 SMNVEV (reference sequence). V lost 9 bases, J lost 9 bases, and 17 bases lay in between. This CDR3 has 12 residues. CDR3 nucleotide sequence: TGTGCCAGTTCCGAGCTCACTTTGAGCTACACCTTC. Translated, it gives CASSELTLSYTF.

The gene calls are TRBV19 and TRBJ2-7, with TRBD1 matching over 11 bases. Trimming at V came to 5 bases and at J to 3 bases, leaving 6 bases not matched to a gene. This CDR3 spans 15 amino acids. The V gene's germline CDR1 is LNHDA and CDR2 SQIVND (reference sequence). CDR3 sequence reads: CASSPGTGGFYEQYF. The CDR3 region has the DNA TGTGCCAGTAGTCCCGGGACAGGGGGTTTCTACGAGCAGTACTTC.

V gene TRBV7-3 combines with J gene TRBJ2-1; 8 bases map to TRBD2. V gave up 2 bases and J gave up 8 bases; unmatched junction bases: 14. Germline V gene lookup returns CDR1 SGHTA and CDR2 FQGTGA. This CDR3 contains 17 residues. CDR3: CASSLYPPLAEGDEQFF. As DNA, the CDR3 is TGTGCCAGCAGCTTATACCCCCCACTAGCGGAGGGGGATGAGCAGTTCTTC. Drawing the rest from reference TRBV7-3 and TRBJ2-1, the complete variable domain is GAGVSQTPSNKVTEKGKYVELRCDPISGHTALYWYRQSLGQGPEFLIYFQGTGAADDSGLPNDRFFAVRPEGSVSTLKIQRTERGDSAVYLCASSLYPPLAEGDEQFFGPGTRLTVL.

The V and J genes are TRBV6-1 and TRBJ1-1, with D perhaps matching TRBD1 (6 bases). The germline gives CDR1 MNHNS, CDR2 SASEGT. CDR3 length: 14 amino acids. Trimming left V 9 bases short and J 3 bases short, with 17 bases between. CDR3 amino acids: CASGARGADTEAFF. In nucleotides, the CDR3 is TGTGCCAGTGGCGCGAGGGGGGCAGACACTGAAGCTTTCTTT.

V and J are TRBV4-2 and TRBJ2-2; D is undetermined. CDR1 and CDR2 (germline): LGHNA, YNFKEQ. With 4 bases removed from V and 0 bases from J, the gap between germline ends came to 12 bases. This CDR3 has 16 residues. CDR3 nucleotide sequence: TGTGCCAGCAGCCTCCGACTGGACGCGAACACCGGGGAGCTGTTTTTT. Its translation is CASSLRLDANTGELFF.

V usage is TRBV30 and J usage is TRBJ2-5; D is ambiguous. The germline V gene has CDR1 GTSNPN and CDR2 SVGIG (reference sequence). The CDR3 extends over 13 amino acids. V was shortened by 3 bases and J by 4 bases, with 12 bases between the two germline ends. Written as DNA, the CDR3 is TGTGCCTGGAGGGATTTCAGGAGAGAGACCCAGTACTTC. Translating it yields CAWRDFRRETQYF. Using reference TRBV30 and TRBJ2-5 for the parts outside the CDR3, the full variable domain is SQTIHQWPATLVQPVGSPLSLECTVEGTSNPNLYWYRQAAGRGLQLLFYSVGIGQISSEVPQNLSASRPQDRQFILSSKKLLLSDSGFYLCAWRDFRRETQYFGPGTRLLVL.

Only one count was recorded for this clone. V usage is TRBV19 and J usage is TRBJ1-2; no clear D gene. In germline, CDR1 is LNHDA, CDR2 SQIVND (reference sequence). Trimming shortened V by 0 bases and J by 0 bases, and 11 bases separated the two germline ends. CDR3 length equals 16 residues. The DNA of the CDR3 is TGTGCCAGTAGTATAGATCTGAGCCCCGCTAACTATGGCTACACCTTC. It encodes CASSIDLSPANYGYTF.

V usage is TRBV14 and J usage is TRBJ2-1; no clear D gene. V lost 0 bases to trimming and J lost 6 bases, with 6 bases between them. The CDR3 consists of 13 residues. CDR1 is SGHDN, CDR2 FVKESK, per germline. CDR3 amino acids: CASSQDWGNEQFF. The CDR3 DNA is TGTGCCAGCAGCCAAGATTGGGGCAATGAGCAGTTCTTC.

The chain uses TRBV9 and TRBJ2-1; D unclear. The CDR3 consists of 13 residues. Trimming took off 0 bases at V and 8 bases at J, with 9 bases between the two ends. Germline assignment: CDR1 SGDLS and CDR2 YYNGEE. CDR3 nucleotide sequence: TGTGCCAGCAGCGTAGTAGCAGGTTATGAGCAGTTCTTC. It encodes CASSVVAGYEQFF.

The CDR3 reads CASSILGPDIGYTF. CDR3 nucleotides: TGTGCCAGTAGTATATTAGGGCCGGACATAGGCTACACCTTC. This chain uses TRBV19 with TRBJ1-2; D may be TRBD1 (5 bases). This CDR3 has 14 amino acids. CDR1 and CDR2 (germline): LNHDA, SQIVND (reference sequence). The V end was cut by 2 bases, the J end by 8 bases, with 15 bases between.

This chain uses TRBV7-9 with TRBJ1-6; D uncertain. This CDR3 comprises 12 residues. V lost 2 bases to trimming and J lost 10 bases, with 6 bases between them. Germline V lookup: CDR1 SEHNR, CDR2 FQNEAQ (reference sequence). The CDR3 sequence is CASSLTLSPLHF. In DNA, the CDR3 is TGTGCCAGCAGCTTAACCTTATCACCCCTCCACTTT.

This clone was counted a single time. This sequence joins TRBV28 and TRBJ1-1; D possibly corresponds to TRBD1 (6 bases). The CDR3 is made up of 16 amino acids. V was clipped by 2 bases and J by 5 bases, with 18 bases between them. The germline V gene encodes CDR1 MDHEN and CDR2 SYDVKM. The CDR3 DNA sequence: TGTGCCAGCAGTTTACGCCCTTCGGGGGGCCGAACTGAAGCTTTCTTT. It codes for CASSLRPSGGRTEAFF.

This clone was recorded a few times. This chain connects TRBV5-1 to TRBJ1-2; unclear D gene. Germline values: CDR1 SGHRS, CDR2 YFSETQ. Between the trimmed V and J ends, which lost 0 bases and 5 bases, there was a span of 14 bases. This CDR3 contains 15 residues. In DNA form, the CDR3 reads TGCGCCAGCAGCTTGGCGCCTCCTAGCCAGTATGGCTACACCTTC. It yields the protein CASSLAPPSQYGYTF. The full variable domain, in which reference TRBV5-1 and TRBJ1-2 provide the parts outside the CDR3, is KAGVTQTPRYLIKTRGQQVTLSCSPISGHRSVSWYQQTPGQGLQFLFEYFSETQRNKGNFPGRFSGRQFSNSRSEMNVSTLELGDSALYLCASSLAPPSQYGYTFGSGTRLTVV.

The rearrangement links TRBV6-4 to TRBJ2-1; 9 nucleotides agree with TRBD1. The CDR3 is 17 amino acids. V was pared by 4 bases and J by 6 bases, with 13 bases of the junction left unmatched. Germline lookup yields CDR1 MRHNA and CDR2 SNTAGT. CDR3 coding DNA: TGTGCCAGCAGTGCGGACAGGGGTGGAGGACAAGTCAATGAGCAGTTCTTC. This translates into CASSADRGGGQVNEQFF.

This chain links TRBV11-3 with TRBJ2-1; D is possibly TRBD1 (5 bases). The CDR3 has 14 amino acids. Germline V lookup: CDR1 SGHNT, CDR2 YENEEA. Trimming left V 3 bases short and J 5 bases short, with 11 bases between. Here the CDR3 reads CASSFRTKNNEQFF. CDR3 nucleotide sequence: TGTGCCAGCAGCTTTAGGACAAAGAACAATGAGCAGTTCTTC.

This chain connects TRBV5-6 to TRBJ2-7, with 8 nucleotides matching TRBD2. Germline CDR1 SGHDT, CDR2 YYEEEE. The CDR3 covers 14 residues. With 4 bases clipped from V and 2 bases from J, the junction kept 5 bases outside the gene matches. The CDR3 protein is CASSAAGDPYEQYF. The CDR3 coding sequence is TGTGCCAGCAGCGCAGCGGGGGACCCCTACGAGCAGTACTTC.

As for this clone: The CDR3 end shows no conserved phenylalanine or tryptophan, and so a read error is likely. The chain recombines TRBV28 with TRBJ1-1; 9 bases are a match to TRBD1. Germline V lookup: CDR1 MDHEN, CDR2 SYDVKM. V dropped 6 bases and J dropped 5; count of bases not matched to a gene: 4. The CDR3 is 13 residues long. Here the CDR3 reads CASSSGQGTEAFL. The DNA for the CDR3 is TGTGCCAGCAGCTCGGGACAGGGAACTGAAGCTTTCCTT.

This chain's CDR3 is CASSQFSGPQYNEQFF. The CDR3 DNA reads TGCGCCAGCAGTCAATTCAGCGGGCCTCAATACAATGAGCAGTTCTTC. The chain couples TRBV23-1 to TRBJ2-1, with D tentatively TRBD2 (6 bases). TRBV23-1 falls under the ORF class, with uncertain function. This CDR3 is built from 16 residues. V dropped 1 base and J dropped 4 bases, with 14 bases sitting between them.

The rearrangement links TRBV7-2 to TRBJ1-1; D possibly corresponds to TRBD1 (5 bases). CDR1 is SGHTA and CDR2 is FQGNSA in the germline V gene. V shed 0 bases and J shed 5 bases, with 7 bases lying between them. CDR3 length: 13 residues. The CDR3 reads CASSLAQGTEAFF. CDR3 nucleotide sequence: TGTGCCAGCAGCTTAGCGCAGGGAACTGAAGCTTTCTTT.

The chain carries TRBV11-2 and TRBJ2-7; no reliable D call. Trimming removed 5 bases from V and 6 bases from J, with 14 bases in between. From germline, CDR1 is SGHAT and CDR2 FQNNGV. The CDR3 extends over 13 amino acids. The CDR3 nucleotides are TGTGCCAGCAGCGTAAATACGGTCGGCGAGCAGTACTTC. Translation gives CASSVNTVGEQYF.

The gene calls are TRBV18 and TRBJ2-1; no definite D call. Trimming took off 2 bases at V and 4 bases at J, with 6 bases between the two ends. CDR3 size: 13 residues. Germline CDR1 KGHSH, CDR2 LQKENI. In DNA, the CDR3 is TGTGCCAGCTCACCATCCACTTACAATGAGCAGTTCTTC. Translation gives CASSPSTYNEQFF. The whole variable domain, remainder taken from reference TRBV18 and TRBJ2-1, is NAGVMQNPRHLVRRRGQEARLRCSPMKGHSHVYWYRQLPEEGLKFMVYLQKENIIDESGMPKERFSAEFPKEGPSILRIQQVVRGDSAAYFCASSPSTYNEQFFGPGTRLTVL.

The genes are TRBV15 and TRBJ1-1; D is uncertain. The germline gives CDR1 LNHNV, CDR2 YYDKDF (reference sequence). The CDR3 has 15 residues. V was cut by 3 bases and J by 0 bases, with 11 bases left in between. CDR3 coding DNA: TGTGCCACCAGCAGGGAGCACAGCCTGAACACTGAAGCTTTCTTT. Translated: CATSREHSLNTEAFF.